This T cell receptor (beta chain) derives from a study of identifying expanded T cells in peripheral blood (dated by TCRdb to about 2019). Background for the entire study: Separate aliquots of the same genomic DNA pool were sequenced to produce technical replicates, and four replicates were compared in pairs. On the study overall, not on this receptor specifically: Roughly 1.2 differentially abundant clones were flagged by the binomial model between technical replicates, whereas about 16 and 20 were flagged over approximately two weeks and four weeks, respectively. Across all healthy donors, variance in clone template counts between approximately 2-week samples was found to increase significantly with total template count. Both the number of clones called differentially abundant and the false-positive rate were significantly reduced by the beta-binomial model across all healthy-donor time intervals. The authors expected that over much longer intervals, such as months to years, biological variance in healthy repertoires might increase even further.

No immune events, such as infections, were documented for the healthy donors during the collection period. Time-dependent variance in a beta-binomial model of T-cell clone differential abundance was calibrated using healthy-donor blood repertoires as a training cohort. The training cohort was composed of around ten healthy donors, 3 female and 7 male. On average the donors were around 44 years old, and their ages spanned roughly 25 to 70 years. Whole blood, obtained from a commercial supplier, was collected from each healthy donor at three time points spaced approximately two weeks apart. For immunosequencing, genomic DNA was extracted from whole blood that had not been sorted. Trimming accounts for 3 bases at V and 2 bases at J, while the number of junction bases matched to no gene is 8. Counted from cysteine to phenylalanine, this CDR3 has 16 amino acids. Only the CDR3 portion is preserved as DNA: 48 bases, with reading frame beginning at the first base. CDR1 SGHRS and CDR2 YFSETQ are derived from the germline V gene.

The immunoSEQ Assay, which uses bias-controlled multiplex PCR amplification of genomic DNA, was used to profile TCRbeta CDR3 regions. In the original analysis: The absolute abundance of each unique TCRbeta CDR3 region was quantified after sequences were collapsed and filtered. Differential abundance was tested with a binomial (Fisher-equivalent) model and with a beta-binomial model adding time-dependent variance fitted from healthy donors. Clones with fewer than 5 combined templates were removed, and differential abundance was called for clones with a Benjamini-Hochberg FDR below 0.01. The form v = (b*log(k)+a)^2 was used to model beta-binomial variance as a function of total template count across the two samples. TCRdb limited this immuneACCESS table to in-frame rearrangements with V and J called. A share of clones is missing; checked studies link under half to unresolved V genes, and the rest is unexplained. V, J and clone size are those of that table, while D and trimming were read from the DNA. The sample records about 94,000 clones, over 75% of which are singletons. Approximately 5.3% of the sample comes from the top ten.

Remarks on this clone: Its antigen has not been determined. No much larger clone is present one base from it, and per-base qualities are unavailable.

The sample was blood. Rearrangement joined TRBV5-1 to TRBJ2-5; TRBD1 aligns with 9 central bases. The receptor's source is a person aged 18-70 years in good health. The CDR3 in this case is CASSWMSGTGQETQYF. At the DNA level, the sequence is TGCGCCAGCAGCTGGATGTCCGGGACAGGGCAAGAGACCCAGTACTTC.